The next 23 T cell receptor beta chains were all read from a single sample in a study of blood T cell repertoires in COVID-19. TCRdb's table, derived via immunoSEQ multiplex PCR, lists solely in-frame clones and lacks some. Of 90,000 to 120,000 clones in the sample, approximately 84% were seen once. The sample taken for sequencing was peripheral blood. The origin of the receptors is a man in his fifties or sixties with acute or convalescent COVID-19.

The CDR3 protein is CASSAGQSTDTQYF. CDR3 coding DNA: TGTGCCAGCAGCGCCGGACAGAGCACAGATACGCAGTATTTT. The V call is TRBV7-6, the J call TRBJ2-3, with D maybe TRBD1 (6 bases). Trimming stripped 5 bases from V and 0 bases from J, with 9 bases between. CDR1 and CDR2 from the germline V gene are SGHVS and FNYEAQ. The CDR3 is 14 residues long.

The V gene is TRBV7-2, the J gene TRBJ1-6; D gene unclear. Trimming removed 5 bases from V and 8 bases from J, with 10 bases in between. The CDR3 has 13 residues. From germline, CDR1 is SGHTA and CDR2 FQGNSA. CDR3 amino acids: CASSLRMDSPLHF. The CDR3 region has the DNA TGTGCCAGCAGCCTACGTATGGATTCACCCCTCCACTTT. Supplemented by reference TRBV7-2 and TRBJ1-6, the full variable domain reads GAGVSQSPSNKVTEKGKDVELRCDPISGHTALYWYRQSLGQGLEFLIYFQGNSAPDKSGLPSDRFSAERTGGSVSTLTIQRTQQEDSAVYLCASSLRMDSPLHFGNGTRLTVT.

The V and J genes are TRBV6-4 and TRBJ2-1, with D possibly TRBD2 on 6 matching bases. V was trimmed by 3 bases and J by 9 bases, leaving 18 bases between them. The CDR3 is 15 residues long. CDR1 is MRHNA and CDR2 is SNTAGT in the germline V gene. Here the CDR3 reads CASSEGTPGLSEQFF. In DNA form, the CDR3 reads TGTGCCAGCAGTGAGGGGACTCCGGGTCTCAGTGAGCAGTTCTTC.

Written as DNA, the CDR3 is TGCGCCAGCAGCTTGGCTACTAGCGGAGATACGCAGTATTTT. This translates into CASSLATSGDTQYF. This sequence joins TRBV5-1 and TRBJ2-3, with 8 bases that match TRBD2. J gave up 5 bases and V 0 bases, and 2 bases lay outside the gene matches. The length of the CDR3 is 14 residues. Per the germline V gene, CDR1 is SGHRS and CDR2 is YFSETQ.

V is TRBV9 and J is TRBJ2-3; TRBD2 matches 10 bases. The junction had 8 bases not matched to a gene; V was cut back by 5 bases and J by 2 bases. Per germline, CDR1 SGDLS and CDR2 YYNGEE. This CDR3 has 16 residues. As DNA, the CDR3 is TGTGCCAGCAGAGCCGGAGCGGGAGGGACCACAGATACGCAGTATTTT. Amino acid sequence: CASRAGAGGTTDTQYF.

This clone has ten or more counts. The genes are TRBV10-2 and TRBJ1-4; a possible D gene is TRBD1 (5 bases). This CDR3 region has 14 residues. The germline V and J ends were trimmed by 10 bases and 0 bases, with 12 bases remaining between them. CDR1 is WSHSY, CDR2 SAAADI, per germline. CDR3 DNA: TGCGCCACCAGGGACGGGGCAACTAATGAAAAACTGTTTTTT. It encodes CATRDGATNEKLFF.

The chain's CDR3 is CASSPETGATTEAFF. CDR3 coding DNA: TGTGCCAGCTCACCAGAGACAGGGGCTACCACTGAAGCTTTCTTT. The V call is TRBV18, the J call TRBJ1-1; 8 positions agree with TRBD1. The germline gives CDR1 KGHSH, CDR2 LQKENI. V lost 2 bases, J lost 4 bases, and 6 bases stayed unmatched. This CDR3 spans 15 amino acids.

The chain is built from TRBV6-2 or TRBV6-3 and TRBJ1-1, with D unresolved. With 2 bases removed from V and 10 bases from J, the gap between germline ends came to 11 bases. The CDR3 extends over 12 amino acids. CDR1 and CDR2 (germline): MNHEY, SVGEGT. The DNA for the CDR3 is TGTGCCAGCAGTTACAAAGAACTGTCAGCTTTCTTT. Translating it yields CASSYKELSAFF.

The chain employs TRBV18 and TRBJ1-3, with D uncertain. V gave up 1 base and J gave up 0 bases, with 7 bases separating them. CDR3 length equals 15 residues. Germline V gives CDR1 KGHSH, CDR2 LQKENI. CDR3 loop: CASSPLADSGNTIYF. The DNA of the CDR3 is TGTGCCAGCTCACCACTGGCAGACTCTGGAAACACCATATATTTT.

This clone has a handful of counts. The chain couples TRBV6-1 to TRBJ1-5; D is perhaps TRBD1 (6 bases). The V and J ends lost 0 bases and 2 bases respectively, with 11 bases between them. Per the germline V gene, CDR1 is MNHNS and CDR2 is SASEGT. CDR3 length equals 16 residues. DNA of the CDR3: TGTGCCAGCAGTGAAGCTTCGGGACACGGCAATCAGCCCCAGCATTTT. Its translation is CASSEASGHGNQPQHF.

This chain joins TRBV7-9 and TRBJ2-2, with a weak D call TRBD2 (6 bases). The CDR3 covers 15 residues. V dropped 5 bases and J dropped 5 bases, with 15 bases sitting between them. Germline lookup yields CDR1 SEHNR and CDR2 FQNEAQ (reference sequence). CDR3 DNA: TGTGCCAGCAGCCGGAGTGGGGGGATTACCGGGGAGCTGTTTTTT. Protein product: CASSRSGGITGELFF.

This chain uses TRBV30 with TRBJ2-1; 9 positions match TRBD2. This CDR3 is 15 amino acids long. Germline loops: CDR1 GTSNPN, CDR2 SVGIG (reference sequence). Trimming removed 5 bases from V and 1 base from J; junction bases left unmatched: 6. The CDR3 loop reads CAWGAGGVSYNEQFF. The CDR3 coding sequence is TGTGCCTGGGGAGCGGGAGGCGTGTCCTACAATGAGCAGTTCTTC.

V is TRBV29-1 and J is TRBJ2-2; TRBD1 aligns across 7 bases. CDR3 length equals 13 residues. V lost 4 bases, J lost 4 bases, and 3 bases stayed unmatched. Germline assignment: CDR1 SQVTM and CDR2 ANQGSEA. The CDR3, as DNA: TGCAGCGTTGCGACAGGGACCACCGGGGAGCTGTTTTTT. This translates into CSVATGTTGELFF.

The J gene is TRBJ2-1, the V gene TRBV3-1 (or the pseudogene TRBV3-2); tentative D call: TRBD2 (5 bases). This CDR3 spans 16 amino acids. The V gene's germline CDR1 is LGHDT and CDR2 YNNKEL (reference sequence). Deletions cut 1 base from V and 0 bases from J, with 10 bases between. The CDR3, as DNA: TGTGCCAGCAGCCAAGGTCGAGGGAGCTCCTACAATGAGCAGTTCTTC. Translated, it gives CASSQGRGSSYNEQFF.

This chain joins TRBV5-6 and TRBJ2-7; 9 positions agree with TRBD1. Germline loops: CDR1 SGHDT, CDR2 YYEEEE. This CDR3 spans 12 amino acids. J gave up 4 bases and V 6 bases, and 2 bases lay outside the gene matches. CDR3 nucleotide sequence: TGTGCCAGCAAGGACAGGGGTTACGAGCAGTACGTC. It codes for CASKDRGYEQYV.

This chain links TRBV27 with TRBJ2-2, with 8 bases that match TRBD1. Germline V CDR1 and CDR2: MNHEY, SMNVEV (reference sequence). Germline trimming cut 11 bases from V and 5 bases from J; bases unmatched to any gene: 10. This CDR3 is 14 amino acids long. CDR3 sequence: CAERPRGRTGELFF. The CDR3 region has the DNA TGTGCCGAGAGGCCCAGGGGGCGTACCGGGGAGCTGTTTTTT.

This chain joins TRBV12-3 or TRBV12-4 and TRBJ1-1; 10 nucleotides match TRBD1. Germline trimming cut 7 bases from V and 7 bases from J; bases unmatched to any gene: 6. The CDR3 length is 13 residues. The DNA for the CDR3 is TGTGCCAGCATGGGGGACAGGGGTGGTGAAGCTTTCTTT. Protein: CASMGDRGGEAFF.

This chain uses TRBV5-1 with TRBJ2-7; weak D call: TRBD2 (6 bases). Deletions cut 0 bases from V and 2 bases from J, with 9 bases between. From germline, CDR1 is SGHRS and CDR2 YFSETQ. This CDR3 contains 14 residues. CDR3 coding DNA: TGCGCCAGCAGCTTGGCGGGAGCACCCTACGAGCAGTACTTC. Translation: CASSLAGAPYEQYF.

V gene TRBV6-4 combines with J gene TRBJ2-1, with a weak D call TRBD2 (5 bases). Trimming pared 5 bases from V and 8 bases from J, leaving 22 bases between. Germline loops: CDR1 MRHNA, CDR2 SNTAGT. The CDR3 runs 16 residues. The CDR3 coding sequence is TGTGCCAGCAGTTCCTTCGTCACGGGAAGAGTCGATGAGCAGTTCTTC. Translating gives CASSSFVTGRVDEQFF.

The chain couples TRBV29-1 to TRBJ1-3; 8 bases are a match to TRBD1. This CDR3 is built from 13 residues. After removal of 6 bases from V and 5 bases from J, the junction contained 6 bases not matched to a gene. Per the germline V gene, CDR1 is SQVTM and CDR2 is ANQGSEA. CDR3 sequence reads: CSVGQGSRNTIYF. The CDR3 coding sequence is TGCAGCGTAGGACAGGGATCGAGAAACACCATATATTTT.

This clone was seen at least ten times. J is TRBJ2-1 and V is TRBV7-8; 8 positions match TRBD2. The J segment lost 4 bases and the V segment lost 0 bases, leaving 5 bases of the junction unmatched. The germline CDR1 and CDR2 sequences are SGHVS and FQNEAQ. This CDR3 has 16 amino acids. For the CDR3, the DNA is TGTGCCAGCAGCTTAGCGACAACTAGCGGATACAATGAGCAGTTCTTC. Its protein is CASSLATTSGYNEQFF.

The chain employs TRBV11-2 and TRBJ2-3; 7 positions match TRBD2. Germline V gives CDR1 SGHAT, CDR2 FQNNGV. Trimming cost V 3 bases and J 0 bases; bases outside gene matches: 6. The length of the CDR3 is 16 residues. In DNA form, the CDR3 reads TGTGCCAGCAGCTTGGGCCCGGGAGGTAGCACAGATACGCAGTATTTT. This sequence encodes CASSLGPGGSTDTQYF.

The rearrangement joins TRBV7-2 to TRBJ2-2; tentatively, D is TRBD2 (6 bases). CDR1 and CDR2 from the germline V gene are SGHTA and FQGNSA. The V end was cut by 0 bases, the J end by 4 bases, with 27 bases between. CDR3 size: 21 residues. The CDR3 sequence is CASSLAIPRTGRRRGTGELFF. The CDR3 DNA follows: TGTGCCAGCAGCTTAGCCATCCCCCGTACCGGGAGAAGAAGGGGCACCGGGGAGCTGTTTTTT.